What follows are 9 T cell receptor beta chains derived from one specimen sequenced in a study of cytomegalovirus exposure and HLA in healthy donors (dated by TCRdb to the late 2010s). The library relied on the immunoSEQ multiplex PCR assay. A mixture of 60 forward primers for TCR Vbeta segments and 13 reverse primers for TCR Jbeta segments was used in the multiplex PCR. TCRdb carries this immuneACCESS record with in-frame sequences only. Its versions omit some clonotypes, under half of them owing to an unresolved V gene in the studies checked, with the rest unexplained. Counted in this sample were 160,000 or so clones; approximately 80% of them appeared once. Of the sample, around 2.3% falls within the top ten clones. The specimen was PBMCs. The receptors were gathered from a man in his fifties in good health and CMV-seropositive.

The chain couples TRBV6-5 to TRBJ1-1; D is unresolved. This CDR3 is built from 14 residues. Trimming pared 4 bases from V and 1 base from J, leaving 10 bases between. Germline V gene sequence: CDR1 MNHEY, CDR2 SVGAGI. Here the CDR3 DNA reads TGTGCCAGCAGTTCCTTGACACCGAACACTGAAGCTTTCTTT. Translating gives CASSSLTPNTEAFF.

CDR3 loop: CASSTMRTRSGNTIYF. The CDR3 DNA reads TGTGCCAGCAGCACTATGCGGACACGATCTGGAAACACCATATATTTT. The chain carries TRBV7-2 and TRBJ1-3; D perhaps matches TRBD1 (5 bases). CDR3 length: 16 residues. CDR1 is SGHTA and CDR2 is FQGNSA in the germline V gene. V was shortened by 5 bases and J by 1 base, with 15 bases between the two germline ends. The full variable domain, rest sourced from reference TRBV7-2 and TRBJ1-3, is GAGVSQSPSNKVTEKGKDVELRCDPISGHTALYWYRQSLGQGLEFLIYFQGNSAPDKSGLPSDRFSAERTGGSVSTLTIQRTQQEDSAVYLCASSTMRTRSGNTIYFGEGSWLTVV.

The CDR3 DNA follows: TGTGCCAGCAGCTTTGTGGGAGGGGCCTACGAGCAGTACTTC. It translates to CASSFVGGAYEQYF. The chain carries TRBV7-2 and TRBJ2-7; 7 bases map to TRBD2. V lost 3 bases to trimming and J lost 2 bases; unmatched junction nucleotides: 4. The CDR3 sequence is 14 residues long. Germline CDR1 reads SGHTA; CDR2 reads FQGNSA.

The chain employs TRBV7-3 and TRBJ2-3, with TRBD2 matching 10 bases. The CDR3 consists of 15 residues. CDR1 and CDR2 (germline): SGHTA, FQGTGA. The ends lost 3 bases at V and 7 bases at J; junction bases unmatched: 7. In DNA form, the CDR3 reads TGTGCCAGCAGCTTGACAGCGGGGGGGCCGAATACGCAGTATTTT. Residues: CASSLTAGGPNTQYF.

The genes are TRBV11-2 and TRBJ2-7; D remains ambiguous. There are 14 residues in the CDR3. In germline, CDR1 is SGHAT, CDR2 FQNNGV. Trimming removed 2 bases from V and 2 bases from J, with 10 bases in between. CDR3 nucleotides: TGTGCCAGCAGCTTACCGACGGAGCCCTACGAGCAGTACTTC. This codes for CASSLPTEPYEQYF. Together with reference TRBV11-2 and TRBJ2-7, the CDR3 gives the full variable domain: EAGVAQSPRYKIIEKRQSVAFWCNPISGHATLYWYQQILGQGPKLLIQFQNNGVVDDSQLPKDRFSAERLKGVDSTLKIQPAKLEDSAVYLCASSLPTEPYEQYFGPGTRLTVT.

This chain connects TRBV6-5 to TRBJ2-5; TRBD1 matches 7 bases. CDR1 and CDR2 from the germline V gene are MNHEY and SVGAGI. The CDR3 covers 16 residues. The ends lost 0 bases at V and 1 base at J; junction bases unmatched: 5. CDR3 nucleotides: TGTGCCAGCAGTTACTCATTCGACAGGGTCCAAGAGACCCAGTACTTC. Protein product: CASSYSFDRVQETQYF.

This chain joins TRBV15 and TRBJ2-7; D may be TRBD2 (6 bases). V was pared by 2 bases and J by 2 bases, with 16 bases between. The germline CDR1 and CDR2 sequences are LNHNV and YYDKDF (reference sequence). This CDR3 spans 16 amino acids. In DNA, the CDR3 is TGTGCCACCAGCAGACGGCCGGGACTGGTAACCTACGAGCAGTACTTC. It translates to CATSRRPGLVTYEQYF.

This clone was recorded a few times. This chain connects TRBV7-6 to TRBJ2-5, with TRBD2 identical over 8 bases. Germline loops: CDR1 SGHVS, CDR2 FNYEAQ. The length of the CDR3 is 15 residues. V gave up 5 bases and J gave up 5 bases; unmatched junction bases: 10. CDR3 amino acids: CASSLSGGGGETQYF. The DNA of the CDR3 is TGTGCCAGCAGCCTAAGCGGGGGTGGAGGGGAGACCCAGTACTTC.

This chain connects TRBV29-1 to TRBJ2-5, with D possibly being TRBD1 (5 bases). Per the germline V gene, CDR1 is SQVTM and CDR2 is ANQGSEA. The CDR3 contains 13 residues. Trimming pared 6 bases from V and 1 base from J, leaving 12 bases between. DNA for the CDR3: TGCAGCGTCGATACAAGGGGCCAAGAGACCCAGTACTTC. Amino acids: CSVDTRGQETQYF. Full variable domain (remainder filled in from reference TRBV29-1 and TRBJ2-5): SAVISQKPSRDICQRGTSLTIQCQVDSQVTMMFWYRQQPGQSLTLIATANQGSEATYESGFVIDKFPISRPNLTFSTLTVSNMSPEDSSIYLCSVDTRGQETQYFGPGTRLLVL.